Each of the 2 T cell receptor beta chains below was sequenced from the same sample in a study of blood T cell repertoires in COVID-19. Repertoires were generated with immunoSEQ multiplex PCR, while TCRdb's copy carries only in-frame clones and drops some. Among roughly 250,000 clones, 81% were seen once, and the ten largest hold under 3%. Sequenced sample: peripheral blood. These receptors all stem from a woman aged 55-69 years with active or convalescent COVID-19.

The chain recombines TRBV27 with TRBJ2-5, with 10 bases identical to TRBD2. Germline V lookup: CDR1 MNHEY, CDR2 SMNVEV (reference sequence). The CDR3 has 14 amino acids. After removal of 5 bases from V and 5 bases from J, the junction contained 5 bases not matched to a gene. This CDR3 is CASSRSGGAETQYF. The CDR3 coding sequence is TGTGCCAGCAGTAGGAGCGGGGGGGCGGAGACCCAGTACTTC.

J is TRBJ2-3 and V is TRBV2, with 12 bases fitting TRBD2. J gave up 10 bases and V 6 bases, and 11 bases lay outside the gene matches. In germline, CDR1 is SNHLY, CDR2 FYNNEI. The CDR3 runs to 15 residues. CDR3 in DNA: TGTGCCAGCAGCCTTCGGACTAGCGGGGCCTACCCGCAGTATTTT. Residues: CASSLRTSGAYPQYF.